The 3 T cell receptor beta chains presented below share a single source sample, sequenced in a study of shared clonotypes between healthy human individuals. Clones were read by immunoSEQ multiplex PCR, and TCRdb kept only the in-frame ones, dropping some. The data contain millions of clones, 85% to 95% of them singletons. The sample consisted of naive CD4+ T cells sorted from blood. Subset given: CD45RA+ positively selected. These receptors originate from a man between 18 and 29 years old in good health.

The V and J genes are TRBV19 and TRBJ2-3; TRBD2 agrees at 13 bases. The CDR3 contains 16 residues. J gave up 5 bases and V 5 bases, and 7 bases lay outside the gene matches. CDR1 and CDR2 from the germline V gene are LNHDA and SQIVND (reference sequence). CDR3 nucleotide sequence: TGTGCCAGTAGTCAGACTAGCGGGAGGTCAGGAGATACGCAGTATTTT. Its protein product is CASSQTSGRSGDTQYF. Full variable domain (outside the CDR3, taken from reference TRBV19 and TRBJ2-3): DGGITQSPKYLFRKEGQNVTLSCEQNLNHDAMYWYRQDPGQGLRLIYYSQIVNDFQKGDIAEGYSVSREKKESFPLTVTSAQKNPTAFYLCASSQTSGRSGDTQYFGPGTRLTVL.

A single count supports this clone. V usage is TRBV30 and J usage is TRBJ2-7; 7 bases are a match to TRBD2. This CDR3 spans 13 amino acids. Germline V gives CDR1 GTSNPN, CDR2 SVGIG (reference sequence). The V gene end was trimmed by 0 bases and the J gene end by 3 bases; junction bases not matched to a gene: 2. The CDR3 region is CAWSVGEGYEQYF. CDR3 DNA: TGTGCCTGGAGTGTGGGGGAGGGCTACGAGCAGTACTTC. Using reference TRBV30 and TRBJ2-7 for the parts outside the CDR3, the full variable domain is SQTIHQWPATLVQPVGSPLSLECTVEGTSNPNLYWYRQAAGRGLQLLFYSVGIGQISSEVPQNLSASRPQDRQFILSSKKLLLSDSGFYLCAWSVGEGYEQYFGPGTRLTVT.

This chain links TRBV6-6 with TRBJ2-1; D is unresolved. From germline, CDR1 is MNHNY and CDR2 SVGAGI (reference sequence). The CDR3 sequence is 13 residues long. The V end was cut by 5 bases, the J end by 10 bases, with 15 bases between. The CDR3 coding sequence is TGTGCCAGCAGTCCCTCCGGCCTAATGGAGCAGTTCTTC. Encoded protein: CASSPSGLMEQFF.